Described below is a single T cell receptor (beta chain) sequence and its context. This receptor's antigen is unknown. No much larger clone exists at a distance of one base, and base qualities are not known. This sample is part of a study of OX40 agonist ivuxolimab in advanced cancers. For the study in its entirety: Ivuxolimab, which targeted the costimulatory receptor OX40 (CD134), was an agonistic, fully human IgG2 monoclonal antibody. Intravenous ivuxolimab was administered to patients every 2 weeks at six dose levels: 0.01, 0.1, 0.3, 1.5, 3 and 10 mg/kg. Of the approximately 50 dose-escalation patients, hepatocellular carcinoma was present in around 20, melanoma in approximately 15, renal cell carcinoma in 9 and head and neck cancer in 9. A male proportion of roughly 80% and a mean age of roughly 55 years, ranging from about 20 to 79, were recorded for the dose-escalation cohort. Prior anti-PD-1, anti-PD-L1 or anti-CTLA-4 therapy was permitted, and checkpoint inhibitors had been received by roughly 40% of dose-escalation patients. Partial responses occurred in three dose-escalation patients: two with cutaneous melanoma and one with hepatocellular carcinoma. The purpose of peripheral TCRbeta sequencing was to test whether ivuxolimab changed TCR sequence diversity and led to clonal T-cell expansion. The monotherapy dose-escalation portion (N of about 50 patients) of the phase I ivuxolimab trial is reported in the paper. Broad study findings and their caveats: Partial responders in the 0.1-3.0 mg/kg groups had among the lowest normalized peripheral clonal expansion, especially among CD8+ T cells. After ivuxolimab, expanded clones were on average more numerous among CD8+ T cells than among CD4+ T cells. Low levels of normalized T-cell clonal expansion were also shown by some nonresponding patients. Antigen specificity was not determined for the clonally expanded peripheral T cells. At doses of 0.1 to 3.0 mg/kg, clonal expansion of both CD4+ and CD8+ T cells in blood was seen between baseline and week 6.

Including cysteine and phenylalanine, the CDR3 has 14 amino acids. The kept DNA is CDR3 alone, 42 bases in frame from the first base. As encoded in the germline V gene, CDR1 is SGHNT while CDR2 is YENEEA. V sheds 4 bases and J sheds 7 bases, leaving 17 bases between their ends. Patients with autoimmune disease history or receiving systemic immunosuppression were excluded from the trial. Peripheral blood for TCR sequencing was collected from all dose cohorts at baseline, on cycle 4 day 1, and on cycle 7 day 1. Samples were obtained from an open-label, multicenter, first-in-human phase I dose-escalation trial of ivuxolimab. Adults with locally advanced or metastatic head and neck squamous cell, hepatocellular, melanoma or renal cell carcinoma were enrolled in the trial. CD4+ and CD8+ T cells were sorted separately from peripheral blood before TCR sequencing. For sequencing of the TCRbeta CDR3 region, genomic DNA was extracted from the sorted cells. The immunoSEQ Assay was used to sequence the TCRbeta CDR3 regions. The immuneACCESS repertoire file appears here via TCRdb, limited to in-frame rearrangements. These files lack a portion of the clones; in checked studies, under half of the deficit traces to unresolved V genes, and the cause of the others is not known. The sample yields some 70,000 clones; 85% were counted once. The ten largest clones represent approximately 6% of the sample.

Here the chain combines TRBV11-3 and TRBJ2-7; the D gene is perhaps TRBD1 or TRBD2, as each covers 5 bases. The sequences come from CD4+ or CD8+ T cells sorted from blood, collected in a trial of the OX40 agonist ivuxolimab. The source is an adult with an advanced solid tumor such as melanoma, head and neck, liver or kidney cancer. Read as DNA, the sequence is TGTGCCAGCAGCTCCCCGGGGCACCCGGGGGAGCAGTACTTC. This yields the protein CASSSPGHPGEQYF.